This T cell receptor (beta chain) was identified in a study of control samples from healthy donors and cancer patients. Between the trimmed V and J ends, which lost 3 bases and 3 bases, there was a span of 12 bases. Germline loops: CDR1 SGHTA, CDR2 FQGNSA. The CDR3 contains 14 residues. Generated by immunoSEQ multiplex PCR, the TCRdb table keeps only in-frame clones and is missing some. The table has tens of thousands of clones, 70% to 90% seen once. The source is a woman aged 60-75 years with head and neck cancer. Input material: PBMCs. This rearrangement joins TRBV7-2 to TRBJ2-7; D may be TRBD1 (6 bases). CDR3 coding DNA: TGTGCCAGCAGCTTGGGAGCACAGGGCTACGAGCAGTACTTC. Translated, it gives CASSLGAQGYEQYF.